This is a list of T cell receptor beta chains from one sample in a study of blood T cell repertoires in COVID-19. Sequencing used immunoSEQ multiplex PCR; TCRdb keeps in-frame clones, though not all of them. The table has roughly 57,000 clones, more than 75% seen once. Sequenced: peripheral blood. The receptors stem from a woman aged 60-70 years with COVID-19, enrolled during active disease. Each CDR3 is given with its conserved first and last residue. The D gene is left open where the match is weak. Rows give clone size only sometimes, using once, few, many, or a class for an expanded clone.

d_gene	v_gene	abundance	j_gene	CDR3nt	CDR3aa
.	TRBV12-3/TRBV12-4	.	TRBJ2-7	TGTGCCAGCAGCTCGGGTCCCGCCTACGAGCAGTACTTC	CASSSGPAYEQYF
TRBD2	TRBV7-8	.	TRBJ2-3	TGTGCCAGCAGCCTCCCGGGACTAGCGGGACGCACAGATACGCAGTATTTT	CASSLPGLAGRTDTQYF
TRBD1	TRBV28	.	TRBJ2-7	TGTGCCAGCAGCACCGGGACAGGGGTCCACGAGCAGTACTTC	CASSTGTGVHEQYF
.	TRBV3-1/TRBV3-2	.	TRBJ1-5	TGTGCCAGCAGCCAAGACGGGGGTAGCAATCAGCCCCAGCATTTT	CASSQDGGSNQPQHF
TRBD2	TRBV4-1	.	TRBJ2-1	TGCGCCAGCAGCCAAGAAAGCGGGAGGGGGTACAATGAGCAGTTCTTC	CASSQESGRGYNEQFF
.	TRBV5-1	.	TRBJ1-6	TGCGCCAGCAGCTCTAGGACAGCAAATAATTCACCCCTCCACTTT	CASSSRTANNSPLHF
TRBD2	TRBV20-1	.	TRBJ2-7	TGCAGTGCTAGTCGGCTAGCGGGAGTACACGAGCAGTACTTC	CSASRLAGVHEQYF
.	TRBV11-2	.	TRBJ2-1	TGTGCCAGCAGCCTCCAGGGTGGCTACCACAATGAGCAGTTCTTC	CASSLQGGYHNEQFF
.	TRBV19	.	TRBJ1-5	TGTGCCAGTAGTACCAGGGCTAGCAATCAGCCCCAGCATTTT	CASSTRASNQPQHF
.	TRBV4-1	.	TRBJ1-4	TGCGCCAGCAGCCAAGATTTTATGGCTTCTAATGAAAAACTGTTTTTT	CASSQDFMASNEKLFF
TRBD1	TRBV24-1	.	TRBJ1-1	TGTGCCACCAGTGATCGACAGGGGATTAGGGCTTTCTTT	CATSDRQGIRAFF
TRBD2	TRBV5-1	few	TRBJ2-1	TGCGCCAGCAGCGCCCGGACTAGCGGGAGATTGGGAAATGAGCAGTTCTTC	CASSARTSGRLGNEQFF
.	TRBV4-1	.	TRBJ1-4	TGCGCCAGCAGCAGACAGGCAACTAATGAAAAACTGTTTTTT	CASSRQATNEKLFF
TRBD1	TRBV6-1	few	TRBJ2-7	TGTGCCAGCAGTGACAGGGGGCGCGACGAGCAGTACTTC	CASSDRGRDEQYF
.	TRBV9	.	TRBJ2-3	TGTGCCAGCAGCGTAGTTAGTTCCGATACGCAGTATTTT	CASSVVSSDTQYF
TRBD2	TRBV27	.	TRBJ2-3	TGTGCCAGCAGTTCGCCGGGACTAGCGGGCACTACTAGCACAGATACGCAGTATTTT	CASSSPGLAGTTSTDTQYF
.	TRBV28	.	TRBJ1-4	TGTGCCAGCTCCCTAGACGCAACGGCTGAAAAACTGTTTTTT	CASSLDATAEKLFF
TRBD1	TRBV11-2	.	TRBJ1-6	TGTGCCAGCAGAACCGGGACAGGGTACTCACCCCTCCACTTT	CASRTGTGYSPLHF
TRBD2	TRBV19	.	TRBJ2-5	TGTGCCAGTAGTTCCGGGACTAGCGGGCGGGAGACCCAGTACTTC	CASSSGTSGRETQYF
TRBD1	TRBV6-5	.	TRBJ2-7	TGTGCCACCACCGTCCGGGACAGGGCCTACGAGCAGTACTTC	CATTVRDRAYEQYF
TRBD2	TRBV5-4	.	TRBJ2-3	TGTGCCAGCAGCTTGGATCTAGCGGGAGTCACAGATACGCAGTATTTT	CASSLDLAGVTDTQYF
.	TRBV6-1	.	TRBJ2-2	TGTGCCAGCAGTGAACGTGGGGGCCGGACCGGGGAGCTGTTTTTT	CASSERGGRTGELFF
.	TRBV19	.	TRBJ2-3	TGTGCCAGTAGCCCCGGCGCGGAAACCCTAGATAAAGATACGCAGTATTTT	CASSPGAETLDKDTQYF
TRBD1	TRBV6-5	.	TRBJ1-5	TGTGCCACCGCCGGGACAGGGGATCAGCCCCAGCATTTT	CATAGTGDQPQHF
.	TRBV4-2	.	TRBJ1-1	TGTGCCAGCAGCCAAAATACAGGCCCGGCCACCGAAGCTTTCTTT	CASSQNTGPATEAFF
TRBD1	TRBV18	.	TRBJ1-1	TGTGCCAGCTCCAAGACAGGGCAGGGAACATTATCCACTGAAGCTTTCTTT	CASSKTGQGTLSTEAFF
.	TRBV7-9	.	TRBJ2-7	TGTGCCAGCAGCTTTACAGGGTCGGGCTACGAGCAGTACTTC	CASSFTGSGYEQYF
.	TRBV10-3	.	TRBJ1-1	TGTGCCACCTCCACCATGTTGCGGAATGAAGCTTTCTTT	CATSTMLRNEAFF
.	TRBV29-1	.	TRBJ2-3	TGCAGCGTTGAAGAGGGTGGGGGGGGCACGCAGTATTTT	CSVEEGGGGTQYF
.	TRBV2	.	TRBJ1-5	TGTGCCAGCACCCAAACGGAGAATCAGCCCCAGCATTTT	CASTQTENQPQHF
.	TRBV7-9	.	TRBJ2-7	TGTGCCAGCAGCTTTGCCCAGGGAGGAAACGAGCAGTACTTC	CASSFAQGGNEQYF
TRBD1	TRBV10-3	.	TRBJ1-5	TGTGCCATCAGAGAGGACAGGGGGAGCAATCAGCCCCAGCATTTT	CAIREDRGSNQPQHF
TRBD1	TRBV9	.	TRBJ2-3	TGTGCCAGCAGCGTAAGACAGGGGGGCACAGATACGCAGTATTTT	CASSVRQGGTDTQYF
.	TRBV3-1/TRBV3-2	.	TRBJ2-2	TGTGCCAGCAGCGGACACCGGGACTGGAACACCGGGGAGCTGTTTTTT	CASSGHRDWNTGELFF
.	TRBV6-1	.	TRBJ1-2	TGTGCCAGCAGTGAAATTGGCAACTATGGCTACACCTTC	CASSEIGNYGYTF
TRBD1	TRBV10-3	.	TRBJ2-7	TGTGCCATCAGCGCCACAGGGGTCAGCGAGCAGTACTTC	CAISATGVSEQYF
.	TRBV20-1	.	TRBJ1-4	TGCAGTGCCATCGGGACAGAAAAACTGTTTTTT	CSAIGTEKLFF
TRBD1	TRBV4-1	.	TRBJ1-1	TGCGCCAGCAGACCGGGACAGGGGAGCACTGAAGCTTTCTTT	CASRPGQGSTEAFF
TRBD1	TRBV12-5	.	TRBJ2-5	TGTGCTAGTGGTTCACCCGCCCCTACAGGGGGCTGTAGATTGGAGACCCAGTACTTC	CASGSPAPTGGCRLETQYF
TRBD1	TRBV7-8	few	TRBJ1-6	TGTGCCAGCAGCGAAAGATATCCTAAACAGGGGGAAGGTTCACCCCTCCACTTT	CASSERYPKQGEGSPLHF
.	TRBV3-1/TRBV3-2	.	TRBJ1-6	TGTGCCAGCAGCCAATTAGCCGGACAGTATAATTCACCCCTCCACTTT	CASSQLAGQYNSPLHF
TRBD2	TRBV18	few	TRBJ2-2	TGTGCCAGCTCACCACAACTAGCGGGAGGGGAGCTGTTTTTT	CASSPQLAGGELFF
.	TRBV6-5	.	TRBJ1-2	TGTGCCAGCAGTTACTCCTTTCAGGGCACCTATGGCTACACCTTC	CASSYSFQGTYGYTF
.	TRBV28	.	TRBJ2-5	TGTGCCAGCAGTTCCTCGAGGCCGCCTGAGTACTTC	CASSSSRPPEYF
.	TRBV11-2	.	TRBJ1-3	TGTGCCAGCAGCCGACTAGCTGGAAACACCATATATTTT	CASSRLAGNTIYF
TRBD1	TRBV5-1	.	TRBJ1-1	TGCGCCAGCAGCGCCGGACAGGGGAAGGTTGAAGCTTTCTTT	CASSAGQGKVEAFF
.	TRBV28	.	TRBJ2-5	TGTGCCAGCAGTTTCTGGACACTAAAAGAGACCCAGTACTTC	CASSFWTLKETQYF
.	TRBV6-5	.	TRBJ1-4	TGTGCCAGCAGGCCTATGCAACCCCGCGAAAAACTGTTTTTT	CASRPMQPREKLFF
TRBD1	TRBV25-1	.	TRBJ2-5	TGTGCCAGCCAGTCAGTCCGGGACAGACAAGAGACCCAGTACTTC	CASQSVRDRQETQYF
.	TRBV5-1	.	TRBJ1-1	TGCGCCAGCAGCCAACAGAGTTTGAACACTGAAGCTTTCTTT	CASSQQSLNTEAFF
.	TRBV2	.	TRBJ1-3	TGTGCCAGGGGGACAAACTCTGGAAACACCATATATTTT	CARGTNSGNTIYF
.	TRBV30	.	TRBJ2-1	TGTGCCTGGAGCAGGTCCGAGAATGAGCAGTTCTTC	CAWSRSENEQFF
.	TRBV11-3	.	TRBJ2-2	TGTGCCAGCAGCTTAGAGATAGGGGTGACCGGGGAGCTGTTTTTT	CASSLEIGVTGELFF
TRBD1	TRBV6-5	.	TRBJ2-4	TGTGCCAGCAGTTACCTTGGACAGGGAGAAAACATTCAGTACTTC	CASSYLGQGENIQYF
TRBD1	TRBV5-1	.	TRBJ1-2	TGCGCCAGCAGCTTGGGGACAGGGACGGGTGGCTACACCTTC	CASSLGTGTGGYTF